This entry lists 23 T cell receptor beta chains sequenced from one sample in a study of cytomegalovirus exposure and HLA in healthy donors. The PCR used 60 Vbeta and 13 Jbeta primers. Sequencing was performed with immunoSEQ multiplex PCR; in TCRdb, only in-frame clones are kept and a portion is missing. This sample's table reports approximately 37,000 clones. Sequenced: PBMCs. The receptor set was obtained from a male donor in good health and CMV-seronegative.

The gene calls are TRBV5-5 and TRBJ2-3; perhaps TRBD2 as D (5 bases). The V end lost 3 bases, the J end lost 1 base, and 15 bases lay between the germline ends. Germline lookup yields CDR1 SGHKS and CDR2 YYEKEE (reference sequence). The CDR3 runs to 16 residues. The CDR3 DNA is TGTGCCAGCAGCTCTCCCGGGATGGTGGGCACAGATACGCAGTATTTT. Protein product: CASSSPGMVGTDTQYF.

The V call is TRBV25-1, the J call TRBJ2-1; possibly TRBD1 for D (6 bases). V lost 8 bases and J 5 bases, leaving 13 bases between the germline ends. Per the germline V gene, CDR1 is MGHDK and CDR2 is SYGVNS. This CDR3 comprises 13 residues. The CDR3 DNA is TGTGCCAGCCTAGGTGGGGGCCACAATGAGCAGTTCTTC. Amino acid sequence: CASLGGGHNEQFF.

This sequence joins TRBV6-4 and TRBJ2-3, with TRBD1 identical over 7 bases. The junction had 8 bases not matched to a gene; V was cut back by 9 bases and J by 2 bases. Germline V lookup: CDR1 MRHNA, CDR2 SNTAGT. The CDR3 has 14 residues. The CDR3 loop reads CASSGTANTDTQYF. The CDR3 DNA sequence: TGTGCCAGTTCCGGGACAGCTAACACAGATACGCAGTATTTT.

CDR3 residues: CASSVQGQGIYEQYF. The CDR3 DNA sequence: TGTGCCAGCAGCGTACAGGGACAGGGGATCTACGAGCAGTACTTC. The V call is TRBV9, the J call TRBJ2-7; TRBD1 agrees at 10 bases. Germline V CDR1 and CDR2: SGDLS, YYNGEE. This CDR3 comprises 15 residues. With V trimmed by 1 base and J by 3 bases, 4 bases remained unmatched.

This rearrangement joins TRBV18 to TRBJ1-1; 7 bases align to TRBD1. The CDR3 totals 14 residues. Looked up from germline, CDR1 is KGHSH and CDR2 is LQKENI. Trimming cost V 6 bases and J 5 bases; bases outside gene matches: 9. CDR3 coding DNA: TGTGCCAGCTCCTCGACAGGGCTCGGGACTGAAGCTTTCTTT. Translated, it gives CASSSTGLGTEAFF.

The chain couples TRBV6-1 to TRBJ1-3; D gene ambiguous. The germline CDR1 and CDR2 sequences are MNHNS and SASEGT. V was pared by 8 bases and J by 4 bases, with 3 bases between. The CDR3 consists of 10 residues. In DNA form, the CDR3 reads TGTGCCAGCCAAGGAAACACCATATATTTT. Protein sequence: CASQGNTIYF.

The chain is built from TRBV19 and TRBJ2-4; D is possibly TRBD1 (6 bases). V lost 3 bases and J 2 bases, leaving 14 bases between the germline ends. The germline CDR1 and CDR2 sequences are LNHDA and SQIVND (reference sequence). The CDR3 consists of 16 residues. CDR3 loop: CASSIVGANTKNIQYF. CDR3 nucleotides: TGTGCCAGTAGTATCGTGGGGGCCAATACCAAAAACATTCAGTACTTC.

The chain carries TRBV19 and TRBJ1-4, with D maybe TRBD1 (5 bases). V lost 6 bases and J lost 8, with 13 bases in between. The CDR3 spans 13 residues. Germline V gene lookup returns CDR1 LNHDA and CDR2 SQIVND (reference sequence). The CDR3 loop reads CASRGSGYEKLFF. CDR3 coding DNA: TGTGCCAGTAGGGGGTCAGGGTACGAAAAACTGTTTTTT.

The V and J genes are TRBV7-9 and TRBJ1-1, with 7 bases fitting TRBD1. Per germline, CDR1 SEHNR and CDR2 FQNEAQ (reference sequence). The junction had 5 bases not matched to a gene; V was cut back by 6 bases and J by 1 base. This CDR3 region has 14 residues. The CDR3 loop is CASRDRRGNTEAFF. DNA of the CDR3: TGTGCCAGCAGGGACAGGCGAGGGAACACTGAAGCTTTCTTT. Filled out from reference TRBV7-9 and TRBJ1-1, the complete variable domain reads DTGVSQNPRHKITKRGQNVTFRCDPISEHNRLYWYRQTLGQGPEFLTYFQNEAQLEKSRLLSDRFSAERPKGSFSTLEIQRTEQGDSAMYLCASRDRRGNTEAFFGQGTRLTVV.

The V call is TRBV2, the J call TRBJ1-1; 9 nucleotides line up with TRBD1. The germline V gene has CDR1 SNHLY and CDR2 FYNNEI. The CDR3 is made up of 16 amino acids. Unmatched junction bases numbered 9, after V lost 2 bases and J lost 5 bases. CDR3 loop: CASSEILPGQGTEAFF. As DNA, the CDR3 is TGTGCCAGCAGTGAAATCTTGCCGGGACAGGGAACTGAAGCTTTCTTT.

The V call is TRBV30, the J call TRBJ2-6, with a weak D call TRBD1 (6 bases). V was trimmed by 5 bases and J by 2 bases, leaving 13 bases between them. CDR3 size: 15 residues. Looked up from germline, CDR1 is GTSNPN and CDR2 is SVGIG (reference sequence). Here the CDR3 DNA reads TGTGCCTGGGTCACCAGGGGTGCTGGGGCCAACGTCCTGACTTTC. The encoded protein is CAWVTRGAGANVLTF.

The CDR3 sequence: CASIANVVKYGYTF. The CDR3 region has the DNA TGTGCCAGCATCGCGAACGTCGTGAAGTATGGCTACACCTTC. The genes are TRBV6-1 and TRBJ1-2; D not resolved. The V and J ends lost 7 bases and 5 bases respectively, with 17 bases between them. The CDR3 runs 14 residues. From germline, CDR1 is MNHNS and CDR2 SASEGT.

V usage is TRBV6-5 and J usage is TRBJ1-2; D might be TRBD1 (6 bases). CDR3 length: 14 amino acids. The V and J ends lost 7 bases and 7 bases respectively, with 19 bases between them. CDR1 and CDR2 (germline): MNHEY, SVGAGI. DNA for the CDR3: TGTGCCAGCACCCCAGGGGCTGCCCCTGTTGGCTACACCTTC. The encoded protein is CASTPGAAPVGYTF.

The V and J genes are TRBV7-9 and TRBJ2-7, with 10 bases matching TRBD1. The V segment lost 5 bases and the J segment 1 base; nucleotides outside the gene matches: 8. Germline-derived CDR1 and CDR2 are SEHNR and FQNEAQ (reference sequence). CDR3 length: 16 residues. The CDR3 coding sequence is TGTGCCAGCAGCAGAAGCGGGACAGGGGTTTCCTACGAGCAGTACTTC. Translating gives CASSRSGTGVSYEQYF. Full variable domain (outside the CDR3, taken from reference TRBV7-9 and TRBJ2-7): DTGVSQNPRHKITKRGQNVTFRCDPISEHNRLYWYRQTLGQGPEFLTYFQNEAQLEKSRLLSDRFSAERPKGSFSTLEIQRTEQGDSAMYLCASSRSGTGVSYEQYFGPGTRLTVT.

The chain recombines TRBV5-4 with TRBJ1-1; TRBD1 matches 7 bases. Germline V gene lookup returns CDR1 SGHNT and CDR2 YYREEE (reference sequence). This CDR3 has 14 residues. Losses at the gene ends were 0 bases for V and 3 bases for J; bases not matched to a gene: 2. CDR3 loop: CASSLAGTDTEAFF. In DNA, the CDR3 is TGTGCCAGCAGCTTGGCCGGGACAGACACTGAAGCTTTCTTT.

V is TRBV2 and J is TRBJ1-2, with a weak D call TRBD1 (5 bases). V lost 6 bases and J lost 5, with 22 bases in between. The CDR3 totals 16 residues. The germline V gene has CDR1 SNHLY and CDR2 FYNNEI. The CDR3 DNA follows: TGTGCCAGCAGCGCGACCTTGGGGTCGGCAGGGTATGGCTACACCTTC. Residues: CASSATLGSAGYGYTF.

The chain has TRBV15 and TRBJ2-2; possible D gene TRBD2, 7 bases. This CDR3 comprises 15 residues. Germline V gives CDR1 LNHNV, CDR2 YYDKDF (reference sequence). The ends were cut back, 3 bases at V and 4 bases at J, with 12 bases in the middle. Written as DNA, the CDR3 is TGTGCCACCAGCAGTCCCGCGGGGGCCACCGGGGAGCTGTTTTTT. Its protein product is CATSSPAGATGELFF.

Here the CDR3 DNA reads TGTGCCAGTAGTATAGGCAGAAATGAAAAACTGTTTTTT. This encodes CASSIGRNEKLFF. The J gene is TRBJ1-4, the V gene TRBV19; no definite D call. Trimming removed 1 base from V and 5 bases from J, with 5 bases in between. The CDR3 length is 13 residues. Germline assignment: CDR1 LNHDA and CDR2 SQIVND (reference sequence). The full variable domain, rest sourced from reference TRBV19 and TRBJ1-4, is DGGITQSPKYLFRKEGQNVTLSCEQNLNHDAMYWYRQDPGQGLRLIYYSQIVNDFQKGDIAEGYSVSREKKESFPLTVTSAQKNPTAFYLCASSIGRNEKLFFGSGTQLSVL.

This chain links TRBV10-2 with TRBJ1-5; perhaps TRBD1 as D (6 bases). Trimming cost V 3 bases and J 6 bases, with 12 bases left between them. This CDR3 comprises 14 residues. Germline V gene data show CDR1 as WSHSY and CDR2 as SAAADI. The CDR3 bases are TGCGCCAGCAGTGAAACAGGGCAGGTTCAGCCCCAGCATTTT. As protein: CASSETGQVQPQHF.

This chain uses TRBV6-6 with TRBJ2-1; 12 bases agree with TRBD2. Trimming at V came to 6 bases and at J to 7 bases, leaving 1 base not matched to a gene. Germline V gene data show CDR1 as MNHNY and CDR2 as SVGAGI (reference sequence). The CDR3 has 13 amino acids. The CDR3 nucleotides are TGTGCCAGCAGACTAGCGGGGGGAAATGAGCAGTTCTTC. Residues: CASRLAGGNEQFF.

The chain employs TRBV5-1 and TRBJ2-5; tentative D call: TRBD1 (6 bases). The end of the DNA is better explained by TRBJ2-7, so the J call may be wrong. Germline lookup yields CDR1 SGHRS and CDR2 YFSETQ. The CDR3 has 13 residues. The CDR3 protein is CASNRANGYEQYF. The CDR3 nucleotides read TGCGCCAGCAACAGGGCGAATGGGTACGAGCAGTACTTC.

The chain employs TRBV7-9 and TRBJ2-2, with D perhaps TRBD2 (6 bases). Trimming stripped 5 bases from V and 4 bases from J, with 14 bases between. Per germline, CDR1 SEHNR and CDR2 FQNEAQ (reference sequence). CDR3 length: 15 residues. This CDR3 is CASSQEGAGTGELFF. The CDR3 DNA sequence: TGTGCCAGCAGCCAGGAGGGCGCGGGCACCGGGGAGCTGTTTTTT.

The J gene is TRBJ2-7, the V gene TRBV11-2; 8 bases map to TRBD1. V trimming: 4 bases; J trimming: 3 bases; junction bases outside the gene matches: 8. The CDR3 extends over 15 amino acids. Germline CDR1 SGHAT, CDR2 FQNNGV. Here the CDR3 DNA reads TGTGCCAGCAGCTCAGTACAGGGGGGAGTCTACGAGCAGTACTTC. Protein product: CASSSVQGGVYEQYF.